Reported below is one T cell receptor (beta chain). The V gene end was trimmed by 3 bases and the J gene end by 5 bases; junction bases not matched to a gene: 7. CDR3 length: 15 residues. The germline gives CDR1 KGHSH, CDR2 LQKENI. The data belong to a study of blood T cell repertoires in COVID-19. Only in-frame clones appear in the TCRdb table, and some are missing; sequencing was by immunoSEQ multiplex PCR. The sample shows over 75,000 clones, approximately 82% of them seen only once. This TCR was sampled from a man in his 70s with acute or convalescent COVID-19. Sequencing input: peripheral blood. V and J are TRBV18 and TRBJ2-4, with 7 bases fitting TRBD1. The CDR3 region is CASSPTGALENIQYF. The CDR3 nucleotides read TGTGCCAGCTCACCCACAGGGGCCTTAGAAAACATTCAGTACTTC.